Each of the 32 T cell receptor beta chains below was sequenced from the same sample in a study of early T cells in non-severe SARS-CoV-2 infection. MiXCR was run by TCRdb on the 5' RACE reads, yielding one entry per CDR3 protein. The top ten hold 16% of the sample, which has fewer than 50,000 distinct CDR3 sequences, more than 9% seen once. The sample was whole blood. The source of these receptors is an adult who was a healthcare worker with PCR-confirmed SARS-CoV-2 infection or an uninfected control (not recorded which).

V gene TRBV4-1 combines with J gene TRBJ2-3; possibly TRBD2 for D (6 bases). The CDR3 spans 14 residues. V lost 6 bases, J lost 2 bases, and 12 bases lay in between. Germline values: CDR1 MGHRA, CDR2 YSYEKL. The CDR3 DNA sequence: TGCGCCAGCAGTATGGAGGGGCCCACAGATACGCAGTATTTT. It is translated as CASSMEGPTDTQYF.

V and J are TRBV28 and TRBJ2-6; D gene unclear. V was pared by 5 bases and J by 0 bases, with 8 bases between. This CDR3 has 15 amino acids. CDR1 is MDHEN, CDR2 SYDVKM, per germline. The CDR3 bases are TGTGCCAGCAGTCTTATTGACTCTGGGGCCAACGTCCTGACTTTC. Translated: CASSLIDSGANVLTF.

This clonotype was detected a few times. The genes are TRBV24-1 and TRBJ2-5; D may be TRBD1 or TRBD2 (5 bases each). Trimming took 3 bases from V and 0 from J, leaving 13 bases between them. This CDR3 is built from 16 residues. CDR1 is KGHDR, CDR2 SFDVKD, per germline. As DNA, the CDR3 is TGTGCCACCAGTGATCCTAAAGGGGAGTACCAAGAGACCCAGTACTTC. Translated: CATSDPKGEYQETQYF.

This clonotype was observed a single time. V usage is TRBV7-2 and J usage is TRBJ2-2; D uncertain. V lost 8 bases, J lost 7 bases, and 11 bases lay in between. This CDR3 spans 12 amino acids. Germline V gene data show CDR1 as SGHTA and CDR2 as FQGNSA. CDR3 sequence (DNA): TGTGCCAGCGGAATTCTTCACGGGGAGCTGTTTTTT. It specifies CASGILHGELFF.

This clonotype came up many times. This chain uses TRBV4-1 with TRBJ2-3; D might be TRBD2 (5 bases). The germline V gene encodes CDR1 MGHRA and CDR2 YSYEKL. The V end lost 1 base, the J end lost 4 bases, and 18 bases lay between the germline ends. The CDR3 has 17 amino acids. The CDR3 DNA follows: TGCGCCAGCAGCCAAGGGAAGTGGGAGATGGGTCCAGATACGCAGTATTTT. The encoded protein is CASSQGKWEMGPDTQYF.

This clonotype was found many times. This chain joins TRBV11-2 and TRBJ2-2; no firm D call. The CDR3 is 15 residues long. V was cut by 6 bases and J by 6 bases, with 17 bases left in between. Germline CDR1 and CDR2: SGHAT and FQNNGV. CDR3 amino acids: CASSSIRKSSGELFF. In nucleotides, the CDR3 is TGTGCCAGCAGTTCGATCAGGAAGTCTTCCGGGGAGCTGTTTTTT.

CDR3 DNA sequence: TGTGCCAGCAGCTTTAGCGGCAGGGAGCAGTTCTTC. Translation gives CASSFSGREQFF. The rearrangement joins TRBV5-6 to TRBJ2-1; the D gene is possibly TRBD2 (6 bases). Germline lookup yields CDR1 SGHDT and CDR2 YYEEEE. V was clipped by 2 bases and J by 10 bases, with 10 bases between them. This CDR3 has 12 amino acids.

The chain couples TRBV20-1 to TRBJ2-1, with TRBD2 matching 14 bases. The germline CDR1 and CDR2 sequences are DFQATT and SNEGSKA (reference sequence). The trim removed 8 bases at V and 8 bases at J, leaving 5 bases unmatched. This CDR3 spans 13 amino acids. CDR3 sequence (DNA): TGCAGTTCGGGACTAGCGGGAGCAGATGAGCAGTTCTTC. Encoded protein: CSSGLAGADEQFF.

This clonotype has at least ten counts. The chain joins TRBV2 to TRBJ2-7; perhaps TRBD2 as D (5 bases). There are 15 residues in the CDR3. V dropped 7 bases and J dropped 3 bases, with 19 bases sitting between them. Germline V gene data show CDR1 as SNHLY and CDR2 as FYNNEI. For the CDR3, the DNA is TGTGCCAGCACCCGCGGGCAGATACTAAGCTACGAGCAGTACTTC. Amino acid sequence: CASTRGQILSYEQYF. Drawing the rest from reference TRBV2 and TRBJ2-7, the complete variable domain is EPEVTQTPSHQVTQMGQEVILRCVPISNHLYFYWYRQILGQKVEFLVSFYNNEISEKSEIFDDQFSVERPDGSNFTLKIRSTKLEDSAMYFCASTRGQILSYEQYFGPGTRLTVT.

This clonotype has at least ten counts. The chain recombines TRBV15 with TRBJ2-1; 11 nucleotides agree with TRBD2. The CDR3 contains 15 residues. The junction had 10 bases not matched to a gene; V was cut back by 5 bases and J by 10 bases. Germline CDR1 and CDR2: LNHNV and YYDKDF (reference sequence). The CDR3 region is CATSLASGGMREQFF. The CDR3 DNA follows: TGTGCCACCAGCTTGGCTAGCGGGGGGATGAGAGAGCAGTTCTTC.

This clonotype was picked up a small number of times. V gene TRBV5-1 combines with J gene TRBJ1-1, with D maybe TRBD1 (5 bases). The CDR3 contains 14 residues. Germline values: CDR1 SGHRS, CDR2 YFSETQ. Trimming took off 3 bases at V and 0 bases at J, with 9 bases between the two ends. CDR3 DNA: TGCGCCAGCAGCTCCGGGACCTTGAACACTGAAGCTTTCTTT. As protein: CASSSGTLNTEAFF. Looking up the rest from reference TRBV5-1 and TRBJ1-1 gives the full variable domain: KAGVTQTPRYLIKTRGQQVTLSCSPISGHRSVSWYQQTPGQGLQFLFEYFSETQRNKGNFPGRFSGRQFSNSRSEMNVSTLELGDSALYLCASSSGTLNTEAFFGQGTRLTVV.

This clonotype was seen just once. A much larger clone lies a single base off, so this may be a read error. The genes are TRBV10-1 and TRBJ2-3, with D perhaps matching TRBD1 (6 bases). Looked up from germline, CDR1 is WNHNN and CDR2 is SYGVQD (reference sequence). The CDR3 has 14 residues. Deletions cut 8 bases from V and 3 bases from J, with 15 bases between. CDR3 residues: CASGVGGSTDTQYF. The CDR3 bases are TGCGCCAGCGGTGTTGGGGGCTCAACAGATACGCAGTATTTT.

This clonotype was detected a few times. The genes are TRBV6-2 or TRBV6-3 and TRBJ2-2; D perhaps matches TRBD2 (5 bases). Per the germline V gene, CDR1 is MNHEY and CDR2 is SVGEGT. V was clipped by 0 bases and J by 4 bases, with 9 bases between them. The CDR3 length is 15 residues. The DNA of the CDR3 is TGTGCCAGCAGTTACTCCGGGGTGGGCACCGGGGAGCTGTTTTTT. As protein: CASSYSGVGTGELFF.

This clonotype was recorded at least ten times. The V gene is TRBV28, the J gene TRBJ1-2; D gene ambiguous. Deletions cut 4 bases from V and 2 bases from J, with 8 bases between. Germline CDR1 reads MDHEN; CDR2 reads SYDVKM. The CDR3 sequence is 13 residues long. CDR3 residues: CASSSDPNYGYTF. The CDR3 nucleotides are TGTGCCAGCAGTTCAGATCCCAACTATGGCTACACCTTC.

This clonotype was found many times. The chain recombines TRBV20-1 with TRBJ2-3; D unresolved. The CDR3 is 13 residues long. CDR1 is DFQATT and CDR2 is SNEGSKA in the germline V gene (reference sequence). Trimming removed 5 bases from V and 3 bases from J, with 12 bases in between. Here the CDR3 reads CSALREGTDTQYF. CDR3 in DNA: TGCAGTGCTCTAAGAGAAGGAACAGATACGCAGTATTTT.

This clonotype appeared many times. The genes are TRBV29-1 and TRBJ2-1, with unresolved D. Germline V lookup: CDR1 SQVTM, CDR2 ANQGSEA. The V gene lost 6 bases and the J gene lost 0 bases, with 9 bases spanning the gap. This CDR3 comprises 13 residues. CDR3 in DNA: TGCAGCGTAAGCCCATACTCCTACAATGAGCAGTTCTTC. It encodes CSVSPYSYNEQFF.

The table lists this clonotype with many counts. This chain links TRBV7-2 with TRBJ2-1; no clear D gene. The CDR3 sequence is 13 residues long. Germline CDR1 and CDR2: SGHTA and FQGNSA. Deletions cut 5 bases from V and 8 bases from J, with 13 bases between. The CDR3 protein is CASSITRLDEQFF. Here the CDR3 DNA reads TGTGCCAGCAGCATTACCCGGTTGGATGAGCAGTTCTTC.

This clonotype was seen only a few times. This chain uses TRBV5-1 with TRBJ1-1, with TRBD1 as a possible D gene (6 bases). The germline V gene has CDR1 SGHRS and CDR2 YFSETQ. The CDR3 is 14 amino acids. V was clipped by 1 base and J by 1 base, with 8 bases between them. This chain's CDR3 is CASSLTGSNTEAFF. CDR3 nucleotides: TGCGCCAGCAGCTTGACAGGGTCGAACACTGAAGCTTTCTTT.

This clonotype was seen ten or more times. This chain connects TRBV29-1 to TRBJ1-6; 8 bases are shared with TRBD1. Losses at the gene ends were 6 bases for V and 7 bases for J; bases not matched to a gene: 11. This CDR3 is built from 15 residues. The germline gives CDR1 SQVTM, CDR2 ANQGSEA. CDR3 nucleotide sequence: TGCAGCGTCAGAGTACAGGGGGGAAGCAATTCACCCCTCCACTTT. Translating it yields CSVRVQGGSNSPLHF.

This clonotype was seen more than once but under ten times. This chain links TRBV18 with TRBJ1-6, with 9 bases identical to TRBD1. The CDR3 has 16 amino acids. V lost 1 base to trimming and J lost 8 bases; unmatched junction nucleotides: 6. Germline values: CDR1 KGHSH, CDR2 LQKENI. CDR3 protein: CASSPQSTGGDSPLHF. The CDR3 bases are TGTGCCAGCTCACCACAATCAACAGGGGGCGATTCACCCCTCCACTTT.

This clonotype was observed many times. J is TRBJ2-3 and V is TRBV4-1; 11 bases fit TRBD2. Germline V CDR1 and CDR2: MGHRA, YSYEKL. The V and J ends lost 0 bases and 1 base, in that order; junction bases with no gene match: 0. The CDR3 is 16 amino acids. CDR3 sequence reads: CASSQDSGRGTDTQYF. The CDR3 region has the DNA TGCGCCAGCAGCCAAGATAGCGGGAGGGGCACAGATACGCAGTATTTT.

The gene calls are TRBV20-1 and TRBJ2-5; 7 nucleotides line up with TRBD2. Germline CDR1 DFQATT, CDR2 SNEGSKA (reference sequence). The CDR3 contains 14 residues. Trimming took 5 bases from V and 5 from J; bases not matched to a gene: 11. The CDR3 nucleotides read TGCAGTGCTGGTCGGACTAGTGGGATGGAGACCCAGTACTTC. The encoded protein is CSAGRTSGMETQYF.

A single count supports this clonotype. V is TRBV7-2 and J is TRBJ1-1; TRBD1 matches at 7 bases. CDR3 length: 13 residues. Trimming took 7 bases from V and 9 from J; bases not matched to a gene: 11. Germline V gives CDR1 SGHTA, CDR2 FQGNSA. The CDR3 is CASTRDRAGKAFF. In DNA form, the CDR3 reads TGTGCCAGCACCCGAGACAGGGCCGGAAAAGCTTTCTTT.

In regard to this clonotype: With a much larger clone just one base away, this may be a read error. The chain has TRBV29-1 and TRBJ1-2; maybe TRBD1 (5 bases). This CDR3 region has 13 residues. Germline V gene data show CDR1 as SQVTM and CDR2 as ANQGSEA. V was trimmed by 4 bases and J by 6 bases, leaving 15 bases between them. DNA of the CDR3: TGCAGCGTTGTCTCCGGCGGGGACCATGGCTACACCTTC. It codes for CSVVSGGDHGYTF.

This clonotype has a count of ten or more. The V gene is TRBV4-1, the J gene TRBJ2-2; 9 bases align to TRBD2. Germline V gene lookup returns CDR1 MGHRA and CDR2 YSYEKL. CDR3 size: 18 residues. V trimming: 4 bases; J trimming: 3 bases; junction bases outside the gene matches: 12. The CDR3 region has the DNA TGCGCCAGCAGCCGGTTATCTGGCGGGAGGGGGTACACCGGGGAGCTGTTTTTT. Translating gives CASSRLSGGRGYTGELFF.

The chain carries TRBV7-8 and TRBJ2-3; D not resolved. Deletions cut 5 bases from V and 9 bases from J, with 12 bases between. Germline V lookup: CDR1 SGHVS, CDR2 FQNEAQ. This CDR3 region has 12 residues. DNA of the CDR3: TGTGCCAGCAGCGTCGATATAGGCACGCAGTATTTT. Translating gives CASSVDIGTQYF.

V usage is TRBV28 and J usage is TRBJ2-7, with 8 bases aligning to TRBD1. Germline trimming cut 4 bases from V and 3 bases from J; bases unmatched to any gene: 8. From germline, CDR1 is MDHEN and CDR2 SYDVKM. CDR3 size: 15 residues. The CDR3 DNA reads TGTGCCAGCAGTTCCCTATCGGGACAGGTCTACGAGCAGTACTTC. Translation: CASSSLSGQVYEQYF.

In its sample, this clonotype was seen many times. The chain is built from TRBV20-1 and TRBJ2-1, with TRBD2 identical over 9 bases. J was trimmed by 10 bases and V by 1 base; bases with no gene match: 8. CDR3 length: 14 amino acids. Germline loops: CDR1 DFQATT, CDR2 SNEGSKA (reference sequence). In nucleotides, the CDR3 is TGCAGTGCTAGAGGCCTAGCGGGGACGGGAGAGCAGTTCTTC. Its translation is CSARGLAGTGEQFF.

Many counts were recorded for this clonotype. The rearrangement joins TRBV6-1 to TRBJ1-5; possible D gene TRBD1, 5 bases. This CDR3 is 15 amino acids long. The ends were cut back, 9 bases at V and 3 bases at J, with 18 bases in the middle. From germline, CDR1 is MNHNS and CDR2 SASEGT. CDR3: CASSPLTVSNQPQHF. The CDR3 DNA sequence: TGTGCCAGTTCGCCACTGACAGTTTCCAATCAGCCCCAGCATTTT.

The chain joins TRBV15 to TRBJ2-1; D is possibly TRBD1 (5 bases). Trimming removed 4 bases at V and 3 bases at J, with 7 bases between. The CDR3 extends over 13 amino acids. The germline CDR1 and CDR2 sequences are LNHNV and YYDKDF (reference sequence). Here the CDR3 reads CATSTRVYNEQFF. The CDR3 coding sequence is TGTGCCACCAGCACCAGGGTCTACAATGAGCAGTTCTTC.

Ten or more counts support this clonotype. In nucleotides, the CDR3 is TGTGCCAGCAGCGTAAACTTGGATACGCAGTATTTT. Translating it yields CASSVNLDTQYF. V gene TRBV9 combines with J gene TRBJ2-3, with D hard to call. From germline, CDR1 is SGDLS and CDR2 YYNGEE. The CDR3 contains 12 residues. V was shortened by 1 base and J by 6 bases, with 6 bases between the two germline ends.

There are many counts of this clonotype. The genes are TRBV4-1 and TRBJ1-5; D unclear. Deletions cut 1 base from V and 1 base from J, with 8 bases between. The CDR3 extends over 15 amino acids. Germline loops: CDR1 MGHRA, CDR2 YSYEKL. Here the CDR3 DNA reads TGCGCCAGCAGCCAAGGGGGTAGGAGCAATCAGCCCCAGCATTTT. Residues: CASSQGGRSNQPQHF.